This T cell receptor (beta chain) emerged from a study of shared clonotypes between healthy human individuals. The assay was immunoSEQ multiplex PCR, and TCRdb's table has in-frame clones only and misses some. Of about 2.4 million clones in the sample, approximately 94% were seen once. Material for sequencing was naive CD4+ T cells sorted from blood. The subset here: CD45RA+ positively selected. This TCR was recovered from a man between 18 and 29 years old in good health.

The CDR3 protein is CASSDVMRTDTQYF. The CDR3 DNA reads as TGTGCCAGCAGTGATGTAATGCGGACAGATACGCAGTATTTT. J is TRBJ2-3 and V is TRBV2; no clear D gene. This CDR3 is 14 amino acids long. CDR1 is SNHLY, CDR2 FYNNEI, per germline. Trimming shortened V by 3 bases and J by 3 bases, and 10 bases separated the two germline ends.